The next 5 T cell receptor beta chains were all read from a single sample in a study of T cells after yellow fever vaccination. TCRdb analysed the 5' RACE reads with MiXCR anew, one entry per CDR3 protein. The table has around 610,000 distinct CDR3 sequences, around an eighth seen once. The starting material was PBMCs, obtained on the day of the yellow fever booster vaccination. These receptors were obtained from a man aged 30 to 45 who received the YFV17D yellow fever vaccine.

The gene calls are TRBV6-4 and TRBJ2-3, with 9 bases identical to TRBD2. The ends lost 3 bases at V and 3 bases at J; junction bases unmatched: 4. Germline values: CDR1 MRHNA, CDR2 SNTAGT. CDR3 length: 15 residues. The CDR3 protein is CASSEGLAETDTQYF. The DNA of the CDR3 is TGTGCCAGCAGTGAGGGACTAGCAGAAACAGATACGCAGTATTTT.

Only a few counts were recorded for this clonotype. This CDR3 is CAISESKATASTDTQYF. In DNA form, the CDR3 reads TGTGCCATCAGTGAGTCGAAGGCAACCGCTAGCACAGATACGCAGTATTTT. This chain joins TRBV10-3 and TRBJ2-3, with D unclear. From germline, CDR1 is ENHRY and CDR2 SYGVKD. The V end was cut by 0 bases, the J end by 0 bases, with 13 bases between. The CDR3 consists of 17 residues.

V is TRBV5-1 and J is TRBJ2-2; D remains ambiguous. The germline V and J ends were trimmed by 0 bases and 7 bases, with 13 bases remaining between them. The CDR3 is made up of 15 amino acids. Per germline, CDR1 SGHRS and CDR2 YFSETQ. CDR3 in amino acids: CASSLGHLSGGELFF. CDR3 DNA sequence: TGCGCCAGCAGCTTGGGACATCTCTCGGGCGGGGAGCTGTTTTTT.

V and J are TRBV5-1 and TRBJ2-1; TRBD1 is a possible D gene (5 bases). From germline, CDR1 is SGHRS and CDR2 YFSETQ. CDR3 length: 15 amino acids. V was shortened by 2 bases and J by 4 bases, with 13 bases between the two germline ends. The DNA of the CDR3 is TGCGCCAGCAGCTTTCAGGGTGGGCCTTACAATGAGCAGTTCTTC. It codes for CASSFQGGPYNEQFF.

This clonotype occurred a few times. The V and J genes are TRBV20-1 and TRBJ2-7, with D possibly TRBD2 on 5 matching bases. Germline CDR1 is DFQATT and CDR2 is SNEGSKA (reference sequence). This CDR3 has 12 amino acids. V was clipped by 6 bases and J by 2 bases, with 11 bases between them. The CDR3 bases are TGCAGTGCCGGGATTTCCCCCTACGAGCAGTACTTC. Translation: CSAGISPYEQYF.